The 7 T cell receptor beta chains below come from one sample, sequenced in a study of T cell changes during pregnancy in multiple sclerosis. Here immunoSEQ multiplex PCR was the method, and the copy in TCRdb shows in-frame clones only, minus some. The sample records just under 65,000 clones, 91% being singletons. The sequenced sample was peripheral blood, obtained after pregnancy. Receptors originate from a female donor in good health, enrolled as a control in a pregnancy study.

The chain uses TRBV4-3 and TRBJ1-5, with TRBD1 as a possible D gene (5 bases). With 3 bases removed from V and 3 bases from J, the gap between germline ends came to 12 bases. CDR3 size: 15 residues. Per germline, CDR1 LGHNA and CDR2 YSLEER. CDR3 region: CASSQTPGYNQPQHF. DNA for the CDR3: TGCGCCAGCAGCCAGACCCCAGGGTACAATCAGCCCCAGCATTTT.

This clone appeared a single time. The J gene is TRBJ2-7, the V gene TRBV5-1; D might be TRBD1 (6 bases). This CDR3 contains 14 residues. The ends were cut back, 2 bases at V and 0 bases at J, with 9 bases in the middle. The germline V gene encodes CDR1 SGHRS and CDR2 YFSETQ. The CDR3, as DNA: TGCGCCAGCAGCTTAATGGACAGCTCCTACGAGCAGTACTTC. Encoded protein: CASSLMDSSYEQYF.

The chain joins TRBV4-3 to TRBJ1-1, with D possibly TRBD1 on 6 matching bases. The V end lost 0 bases, the J end lost 0 bases, and 14 bases lay between the germline ends. The CDR3 is 17 residues long. The germline V gene encodes CDR1 LGHNA and CDR2 YSLEER. The CDR3 sequence: CASSQDRTAIMNTEAFF. CDR3 bases: TGCGCCAGCAGCCAAGATCGGACAGCTATCATGAACACTGAAGCTTTCTTT.

V usage is TRBV15 and J usage is TRBJ1-2; TRBD1 is a possible D gene (6 bases). Trimming shortened V by 5 bases and J by 1 base, and 14 bases separated the two germline ends. The CDR3 is 15 amino acids. From germline, CDR1 is LNHNV and CDR2 YYDKDF (reference sequence). The CDR3 nucleotides are TGTGCCACCAGCCCCCGATCGGACAGTAACTATGGCTACACCTTC. Its protein is CATSPRSDSNYGYTF.

The V gene is TRBV27, the J gene TRBJ2-1; 9 nucleotides align to TRBD2. V gave up 6 bases and J gave up 5 bases; unmatched junction bases: 5. Germline-derived CDR1 and CDR2 are MNHEY and SMNVEV (reference sequence). The CDR3 runs 14 residues. The DNA of the CDR3 is TGTGCCAGCAGAGGCGGGGGGGCCCACAATGAGCAGTTCTTC. This gives the protein CASRGGGAHNEQFF.

The V call is TRBV2, the J call TRBJ1-2; D possibly corresponds to TRBD1 (5 bases). V was trimmed by 7 bases and J by 4 bases, leaving 13 bases between them. CDR3 length equals 13 residues. Germline CDR1 SNHLY, CDR2 FYNNEI. CDR3 nucleotide sequence: TGTGCCAGCACCGGGGGACGGACCTATGGCTACACCTTC. It is translated as CASTGGRTYGYTF. Using reference TRBV2 and TRBJ1-2 for the parts outside the CDR3, the full variable domain is EPEVTQTPSHQVTQMGQEVILRCVPISNHLYFYWYRQILGQKVEFLVSFYNNEISEKSEIFDDQFSVERPDGSNFTLKIRSTKLEDSAMYFCASTGGRTYGYTFGSGTRLTVV.

The chain combines TRBV4-3 with TRBJ2-3; D gene ambiguous. Germline V CDR1 and CDR2: LGHNA, YSLEER. There are 16 residues in the CDR3. V lost 0 bases to trimming and J lost 0 bases, with 10 bases between them. The CDR3 nucleotides read TGCGCCAGCAGCCAAGATAAGTTTACTAGCACAGATACGCAGTATTTT. Its protein product is CASSQDKFTSTDTQYF.